Many counts were recorded for the clone carrying this T cell receptor (beta chain). Its antigen is not known. The junction departs from the called germline gene at one end, perhaps through a read error. The data derive from a study of identical twins. Broader study findings: Beta out-of-frame sequences showed weaker excess twin sharing.

Germline V lookup: CDR1 SQVTM, CDR2 ANQGSEA. This CDR3 is 14 amino acids long. Unique molecular identifiers were in the cDNA, with template-switch universal primer binding. TCRdb redid the calling of the 5' RACE reads with MiXCR, one entry per CDR3 protein. This table holds around 490,000 distinct CDR3 sequences, roughly an eighth found once. This sample also belongs to another study, concerning yellow fever vaccine responses in identical twins.

This sequence originates from a woman aged 18 to 35 in good health. Sample: CD4+ T cells sorted from blood. The chain is built from TRBV29-1 and TRBJ2-4; 8 bases are shared with TRBD1. This CDR3 is CSVEETGAGDIQYF. CDR3 DNA sequence: TGCAGCGTCGAAGAGACAGGGGCAGGGGACATTCAGTACTTC.